Shown below are 22 T cell receptor beta chains from a single sample sequenced in a study of blood T cell repertoires in COVID-19. TCRdb's copy holds only in-frame clones and misses some; the assay was immunoSEQ multiplex PCR. This repertoire shows hundreds of thousands of clones, 70% to 90% found once; its top ten account for 5.1%. The specimen was peripheral blood. These receptors originate from a man in his fifties with COVID-19, enrolled during active disease.

This clone has just one count. The chain joins TRBV5-1 to TRBJ1-4; 10 nucleotides match TRBD1. Germline V gene lookup returns CDR1 SGHRS and CDR2 YFSETQ. V trimming: 0 bases; J trimming: 5 bases; junction bases outside the gene matches: 4. The CDR3 has 16 residues. The CDR3, as DNA: TGCGCCAGCAGCTTGGATGGACAGGGGGGGAATGAAAAACTGTTTTTT. Amino acids: CASSLDGQGGNEKLFF.

The chain recombines TRBV9 with TRBJ1-5; tentatively, D is TRBD1 (6 bases). The CDR3 has 15 amino acids. Trimming removed 4 bases at V and 5 bases at J, with 16 bases between. Per germline, CDR1 SGDLS and CDR2 YYNGEE. The CDR3 protein is CASSPTDRVYQPQHF. CDR3 nucleotide sequence: TGTGCCAGCAGCCCGACGGACAGAGTGTATCAGCCCCAGCATTTT.

The chain couples TRBV7-3 to TRBJ2-1, with D possibly TRBD2 on 6 matching bases. From germline, CDR1 is SGHTA and CDR2 FQGTGA. The CDR3 loop spans 11 amino acids. The V end was cut by 6 bases, the J end by 9 bases, with 9 bases between. CDR3: CASSLGGEQFF. The CDR3 DNA reads TGTGCCAGCAGTTTGGGGGGTGAGCAGTTCTTC.

The V and J genes are TRBV5-1 and TRBJ2-5; TRBD1 might be the D (5 bases). With 3 bases removed from V and 0 bases from J, the gap between germline ends came to 15 bases. Germline CDR1 SGHRS, CDR2 YFSETQ. This CDR3 has 16 amino acids. For the CDR3, the DNA is TGCGCCAGCAGCTCCCTGGGGCCCTCGTACCAAGAGACCCAGTACTTC. Its translation is CASSSLGPSYQETQYF.

In DNA form, the CDR3 reads TGTGCCAGCTCACACGGGACAGGGGGTTCGAACACTGAAGCTTTCTTT. This codes for CASSHGTGGSNTEAFF. The chain links TRBV18 to TRBJ1-1; TRBD1 agrees at 11 bases. Germline assignment: CDR1 KGHSH and CDR2 LQKENI. Losses at the gene ends were 4 bases for V and 1 base for J; bases not matched to a gene: 5. The CDR3 length is 16 residues.

The rearrangement uses TRBV27 and TRBJ1-5; 9 bases are shared with TRBD1. The J segment lost 4 bases and the V segment lost 6 bases, leaving 1 base of the junction unmatched. The CDR3 is 13 amino acids. CDR1 is MNHEY, CDR2 SMNVEV, per germline (reference sequence). The CDR3 DNA is TGTGCCAGCAGGACAGGGGGAAATCAGCCCCAGCATTTT. Translating it yields CASRTGGNQPQHF.

In this sample, this clone turned up many times. V is TRBV10-1 and J is TRBJ1-2, with 8 bases matching TRBD1. There are 22 residues in the CDR3. Germline-derived CDR1 and CDR2 are WNHNN and SYGVQD (reference sequence). V was pared by 0 bases and J by 0 bases, with 21 bases of the junction left unmatched. This CDR3 reads CASSESRGQGGPFTDSNYGYTF. CDR3 sequence (DNA): TGCGCCAGCAGTGAGTCCCGAGGACAGGGAGGGCCCTTCACGGATTCTAACTATGGCTACACCTTC.

The chain carries TRBV9 and TRBJ2-3, with a tentative D call TRBD1 (6 bases). The V end was cut by 0 bases, the J end by 3 bases, with 11 bases between. CDR3 length: 15 residues. The germline V gene encodes CDR1 SGDLS and CDR2 YYNGEE. The CDR3 spells CASSVAPRGTDTQYF. The CDR3 DNA sequence: TGTGCCAGCAGCGTAGCGCCGAGGGGGACAGATACGCAGTATTTT.

The chain combines TRBV7-2 with TRBJ1-3; D is unclear. CDR1 and CDR2 (germline): SGHTA, FQGNSA. There are 15 residues in the CDR3. The V gene lost 0 bases and the J gene lost 4 bases, with 10 bases spanning the gap. As DNA, the CDR3 is TGTGCCAGCAGCTTAGCGCTTAGAGGGGGAAACACCATATATTTT. This sequence encodes CASSLALRGGNTIYF.

The rearrangement links TRBV5-1 to TRBJ1-1; 10 bases agree with TRBD1. J lost 4 bases, V lost 4 bases, and 7 bases had no gene match. The CDR3 is 15 residues long. CDR1 is SGHRS and CDR2 is YFSETQ in the germline V gene. CDR3 bases: TGCGCCAGCAGCCCCTCCCGACAGGGGGCCACTGAAGCTTTCTTT. Its translation is CASSPSRQGATEAFF.

The chain links TRBV19 to TRBJ2-2; TRBD1 agrees at 9 bases. With V trimmed by 5 bases and J by 5 bases, 6 bases remained unmatched. This CDR3 has 15 residues. Germline values: CDR1 LNHDA, CDR2 SQIVND (reference sequence). The CDR3 sequence: CASSAGTGNTGELFF. The CDR3 coding sequence is TGTGCCAGTAGTGCCGGGACAGGGAATACCGGGGAGCTGTTTTTT.

The V and J genes are TRBV6-5 and TRBJ2-7; 7 bases are a match to TRBD1. Per the germline V gene, CDR1 is MNHEY and CDR2 is SVGAGI. With 7 bases clipped from V and 11 bases from J, the junction kept 8 bases outside the gene matches. The CDR3 length is 11 residues. CDR3 in amino acids: CASTGQSLKYF. The CDR3 nucleotides read TGTGCCAGCACGGGACAGAGCCTTAAGTACTTC.

The J gene is TRBJ1-4, the V gene TRBV19; a possible D gene is TRBD1 (6 bases). Germline CDR1 and CDR2: LNHDA and SQIVND (reference sequence). This CDR3 has 14 amino acids. The V end lost 4 bases, the J end lost 10 bases, and 16 bases lay between the germline ends. CDR3 DNA: TGTGCCAGTAGTAACAACGGACAGTCGGGAAAACTGTTTTTT. Protein sequence: CASSNNGQSGKLFF.

The chain recombines TRBV5-4 with TRBJ1-2, with a tentative D call TRBD1 (5 bases). The ends were cut back, 4 bases at V and 6 bases at J, with 19 bases in the middle. The CDR3 spans 15 residues. CDR1 is SGHNT and CDR2 is YYREEE in the germline V gene (reference sequence). CDR3 bases: TGTGCCAGCAGCACGCGAACCGGGACTCGAAATGGCTACACCTTC. This codes for CASSTRTGTRNGYTF.

This chain connects TRBV12-3 or TRBV12-4 to TRBJ1-2; D not certain. V was cut by 6 bases and J by 7 bases, with 15 bases left in between. The CDR3 runs 13 residues. CDR3 in DNA: TGTGCCAGCAGGGGCAGTTATCGTCTTGGCTACACCTTC. This codes for CASRGSYRLGYTF.

The chain joins TRBV19 to TRBJ2-1, with 12 bases identical to TRBD2. The V gene's germline CDR1 is LNHDA and CDR2 SQIVND (reference sequence). V shed 7 bases, J shed 1 base, and the junction held 5 bases outside the gene matches. The CDR3 length is 16 residues. CDR3 nucleotide sequence: TGTGCCAGTACCCAGACTAGCGGGGGTTCCTACAATGAGCAGTTCTTC. Protein sequence: CASTQTSGGSYNEQFF.

This chain connects TRBV19 to TRBJ1-3, with TRBD1 matching over 7 bases. Trimming at V came to 4 bases and at J to 0 bases, leaving 3 bases not matched to a gene. Per the germline V gene, CDR1 is LNHDA and CDR2 is SQIVND (reference sequence). The CDR3 loop spans 15 amino acids. The CDR3 sequence is CASSTTGSSGNTIYF. CDR3 nucleotides: TGTGCCAGTAGTACGACAGGGAGCTCTGGAAACACCATATATTTT.

The chain couples TRBV19 to TRBJ1-1; 8 positions match TRBD1. Germline trimming cut 7 bases from V and 3 bases from J; bases unmatched to any gene: 7. The CDR3 is 14 residues long. CDR1 and CDR2 from the germline V gene are LNHDA and SQIVND (reference sequence). The CDR3 nucleotides are TGTGCCAGTAAGGGTACAGGGGGGTACACTGAAGCTTTCTTT. This codes for CASKGTGGYTEAFF.

The chain links TRBV5-1 to TRBJ2-1; 12 bases align to TRBD2. This CDR3 has 15 amino acids. Germline trimming cut 3 bases from V and 5 bases from J; bases unmatched to any gene: 3. Looked up from germline, CDR1 is SGHRS and CDR2 is YFSETQ. CDR3 sequence reads: CASSYTSGGNNEQFF. In nucleotides, the CDR3 is TGCGCCAGCAGCTATACTAGCGGGGGGAACAATGAGCAGTTCTTC.

The chain is built from TRBV25-1 and TRBJ2-1; TRBD1 aligns across 12 bases. CDR1 and CDR2 from the germline V gene are MGHDK and SYGVNS. V shed 4 bases, J shed 7 bases, and the junction held 5 bases outside the gene matches. The CDR3 sequence is 15 residues long. The DNA of the CDR3 is TGTGCCAGCAGTGCGGGACAGGGGGCTCTGAATGAGCAGTTCTTC. This sequence encodes CASSAGQGALNEQFF.

This clone was counted once. The chain joins TRBV4-2 to TRBJ1-2, with 10 bases aligning to TRBD1. After removal of 1 base from V and 2 bases from J, the junction contained 4 bases not matched to a gene. Germline V gene data show CDR1 as LGHNA and CDR2 as YNFKEQ. The CDR3 is 16 amino acids. Written as DNA, the CDR3 is TGTGCCAGCAGCCAAGCGACAGGGGGCGGGAACTATGGCTACACCTTC. It is translated as CASSQATGGGNYGYTF.

CDR3 amino acids: CASSRTPGISYNSPLHF. The CDR3 DNA sequence: TGTGCCAGCAGCCGTACCCCGGGGATCTCCTATAATTCACCCCTCCACTTT. V gene TRBV7-2 combines with J gene TRBJ1-6; no clear D gene. Germline values: CDR1 SGHTA, CDR2 FQGNSA. V was cut by 5 bases and J by 0 bases, with 14 bases left in between. This CDR3 region has 17 residues.